A single sample is the source of the 30 T cell receptor beta chains below, sequenced in a study of cytomegalovirus exposure and HLA in healthy donors. Primers for the PCR totalled 60 Vbeta and 13 Jbeta. Method: immunoSEQ multiplex PCR; TCRdb's copy keeps in-frame clones and lacks some. The sample carries 200,000 or so clones, 82% recorded once. Sequenced sample: PBMCs. The source of these receptors is a boy aged 2-9 years in good health and CMV-seronegative.

The J gene is TRBJ2-3, the V gene TRBV4-1; a weak D match, TRBD2 (6 bases). This CDR3 is built from 17 residues. V lost 4 bases and J 5 bases, leaving 22 bases between the germline ends. Germline CDR1 is MGHRA and CDR2 is YSYEKL. The CDR3 here is CASSPRGSSVGLDTQYF. The CDR3 DNA reads as TGCGCCAGCAGCCCCCGGGGGTCTAGCGTTGGGTTAGATACGCAGTATTTT.

About this clone: Relative to the germline gene, one junction end is altered; a read error may explain this. The chain couples TRBV6-1 to TRBJ2-6, with D maybe TRBD2 (6 bases). The CDR3 runs 17 residues. The germline V gene encodes CDR1 MNHNS and CDR2 SASEGT. DNA of the CDR3: TGTGCCAGCAGTGAAGCTCACCTTCGCTCGGGGGTCAACGTCCTGACTTTC. Amino acids: CASSEAHLRSGVNVLTF.

CDR3 protein: CASAKSSRNYRGITGELFF. DNA for the CDR3: TGTGCCAGCGCCAAATCGAGCAGGAATTACAGGGGAATAACCGGGGAGCTGTTTTTT. The gene calls are TRBV27 and TRBJ2-2; TRBD1 aligns across 7 bases. The CDR3 contains 19 residues. Germline CDR1 MNHEY, CDR2 SMNVEV (reference sequence). V gave up 8 bases and J gave up 5 bases; unmatched junction bases: 23.

In regard to this clone: One end of the junction fails to match germline, which may point to a read error. The chain carries TRBV6-1 and TRBJ2-4; TRBD1 is a possible D gene (6 bases). CDR1 and CDR2 (germline): MNHNS, SASEGT. This CDR3 is 17 amino acids long. This chain's CDR3 is CASIEKQGGLSENIQYF. CDR3 coding DNA: TGTGCCAGCATTGAAAAACAGGGTGGGTTATCCGAAAACATTCAGTACTTC.

The rearrangement uses TRBV7-2 and TRBJ1-2; D call uncertain. CDR3 length: 13 amino acids. Germline CDR1 SGHTA, CDR2 FQGNSA. Trimming took off 5 bases at V and 4 bases at J, with 11 bases between the two ends. Written as DNA, the CDR3 is TGTGCCAGCAGCCAAGACACCTTCTATGGCTACACCTTC. Translated, it gives CASSQDTFYGYTF. Variable domain in full (rest from reference TRBV7-2 and TRBJ1-2): GAGVSQSPSNKVTEKGKDVELRCDPISGHTALYWYRQSLGQGLEFLIYFQGNSAPDKSGLPSDRFSAERTGGSVSTLTIQRTQQEDSAVYLCASSQDTFYGYTFGSGTRLTVV.

The rearrangement joins TRBV6-5 to TRBJ1-4; TRBD1 is a possible D gene (5 bases). This CDR3 has 15 residues. The germline V and J ends were trimmed by 1 base and 10 bases, with 16 bases remaining between them. Germline-derived CDR1 and CDR2 are MNHEY and SVGAGI. CDR3 sequence: CASSYFGGGSGKLFF. CDR3 DNA sequence: TGTGCCAGCAGTTACTTCGGGGGAGGGAGCGGAAAACTGTTTTTT.

The chain carries TRBV4-3 and TRBJ2-3; TRBD1 matches 8 bases. The junction had 7 bases not matched to a gene; V was cut back by 1 base and J by 4 bases. This CDR3 contains 16 residues. Germline loops: CDR1 LGHNA, CDR2 YSLEER. The CDR3 here is CASSQVWTGPPDTQYF. The CDR3 DNA is TGCGCCAGCAGCCAAGTCTGGACAGGGCCCCCAGATACGCAGTATTTT.

This clone was observed once. V gene TRBV19 combines with J gene TRBJ1-6, with TRBD1 as a possible D gene (6 bases). The V gene's germline CDR1 is LNHDA and CDR2 SQIVND (reference sequence). V was cut by 6 bases and J by 8 bases, with 14 bases left in between. CDR3 length: 14 amino acids. CDR3 nucleotide sequence: TGTGCCAGTAGCACAACAGGGAGAGATTCACCCCTCCACTTT. Amino acids: CASSTTGRDSPLHF.

The genes are TRBV5-1 and TRBJ1-1; the match to TRBD1 covers 9 bases. Germline CDR1 SGHRS, CDR2 YFSETQ. This CDR3 comprises 15 residues. The J segment lost 4 bases and the V segment lost 0 bases, leaving 4 bases of the junction unmatched. The CDR3 DNA sequence: TGCGCCAGCAGCTTGGCCACAGGGGGCGGCACTGAAGCTTTCTTT. This encodes CASSLATGGGTEAFF.

This CDR3 reads CASSESGVYGYTF. CDR3 coding DNA: TGTGCCAGCAGTGAGAGCGGTGTCTATGGCTACACCTTC. V is TRBV6-1 and J is TRBJ1-2; no clear D gene. Trimming removed 3 bases at V and 4 bases at J, with 9 bases between. CDR1 is MNHNS and CDR2 is SASEGT in the germline V gene. CDR3 size: 13 residues.

V gene TRBV5-1 combines with J gene TRBJ2-5; a weak D match, TRBD1 (5 bases). The CDR3 has 15 residues. Germline values: CDR1 SGHRS, CDR2 YFSETQ. Trimming removed 0 bases at V and 1 base at J, with 10 bases between. The CDR3 DNA reads as TGCGCCAGCAGCTTGGCCGCAGGGATCCAAGAGACCCAGTACTTC. Translating it yields CASSLAAGIQETQYF. The full variable domain, in which reference TRBV5-1 and TRBJ2-5 provide the parts outside the CDR3, is KAGVTQTPRYLIKTRGQQVTLSCSPISGHRSVSWYQQTPGQGLQFLFEYFSETQRNKGNFPGRFSGRQFSNSRSEMNVSTLELGDSALYLCASSLAAGIQETQYFGPGTRLLVL.

This chain links TRBV6-6 with TRBJ1-2; the D gene is possibly TRBD1 (6 bases). The germline CDR1 and CDR2 sequences are MNHNY and SVGAGI (reference sequence). V dropped 4 bases and J dropped 4 bases, with 13 bases sitting between them. The CDR3 runs to 14 residues. The DNA for the CDR3 is TGTGCCAGCAGTTCGTCCGGACAGTTCTATGGCTACACCTTC. This codes for CASSSSGQFYGYTF.

The chain uses TRBV30 and TRBJ1-2; D remains ambiguous. V lost 4 bases to trimming and J lost 8 bases, with 23 bases between them. Germline-derived CDR1 and CDR2 are GTSNPN and SVGIG (reference sequence). The CDR3 contains 15 residues. CDR3 amino acids: CAWTVERIPGWGYTF. In nucleotides, the CDR3 is TGTGCCTGGACAGTCGAAAGGATACCCGGGTGGGGCTACACCTTC.

CDR3 protein: CASSELEGDTQYF. The CDR3 DNA is TGTGCCAGCAGTGAATTGGAGGGGGATACGCAGTATTTT. The chain employs TRBV25-1 and TRBJ2-3, with D possibly being TRBD2 (6 bases). Germline V gives CDR1 MGHDK, CDR2 SYGVNS. Trimming left V 1 base short and J 6 bases short, with 8 bases between. The CDR3 sequence is 13 residues long.

In nucleotides, the CDR3 is TGTGCCAGCAGCGGCCGGGGAATGCAAGAGACCCAGTACTTC. Translation gives CASSGRGMQETQYF. The V call is TRBV9, the J call TRBJ2-5, with D perhaps TRBD2 (5 bases). CDR1 is SGDLS and CDR2 is YYNGEE in the germline V gene. Trimming stripped 3 bases from V and 2 bases from J, with 11 bases between. CDR3 length: 14 amino acids.

This chain uses TRBV4-3 with TRBJ1-3, with D unclear. The V and J ends lost 0 bases and 7 bases respectively, with 19 bases between them. The CDR3 runs to 17 residues. Germline V gene lookup returns CDR1 LGHNA and CDR2 YSLEER. Written as DNA, the CDR3 is TGCGCCAGCAGCCAAGATCACGGTCTGAGCGGGTGGAACACCATATATTTT. This codes for CASSQDHGLSGWNTIYF.

V gene TRBV7-3 combines with J gene TRBJ2-1, with TRBD2 as a possible D gene (6 bases). The CDR3 has 15 residues. Germline lookup yields CDR1 SGHTA and CDR2 FQGTGA. V lost 3 bases and J 8 bases, leaving 17 bases between the germline ends. CDR3: CASSLGPRGSYEQFF. CDR3 bases: TGTGCCAGCAGCTTGGGACCCCGGGGGAGCTATGAGCAGTTCTTC. Drawing the rest from reference TRBV7-3 and TRBJ2-1, the complete variable domain is GAGVSQTPSNKVTEKGKYVELRCDPISGHTALYWYRQSLGQGPEFLIYFQGTGAADDSGLPNDRFFAVRPEGSVSTLKIQRTERGDSAVYLCASSLGPRGSYEQFFGPGTRLTVL.

V and J are TRBV7-9 and TRBJ1-1; D gene ambiguous. The germline CDR1 and CDR2 sequences are SEHNR and FQNEAQ (reference sequence). Trimming took off 2 bases at V and 3 bases at J, with 10 bases between the two ends. This CDR3 has 14 amino acids. The CDR3 here is CASSLSLRDTEAFF. CDR3 in DNA: TGTGCCAGCAGCTTAAGCCTCCGGGACACTGAAGCTTTCTTT. Based on the CDR3 plus reference TRBV7-9 and TRBJ1-1, the full variable domain is DTGVSQNPRHKITKRGQNVTFRCDPISEHNRLYWYRQTLGQGPEFLTYFQNEAQLEKSRLLSDRFSAERPKGSFSTLEIQRTEQGDSAMYLCASSLSLRDTEAFFGQGTRLTVV.

This clone was seen a single time. The rearrangement joins TRBV7-9 to TRBJ2-2, with D possibly TRBD1 on 6 matching bases. The V end was cut by 2 bases, the J end by 4 bases, with 11 bases between. The CDR3 is 15 amino acids. Germline V lookup: CDR1 SEHNR, CDR2 FQNEAQ (reference sequence). The CDR3 loop reads CASSLLQGATGELFF. CDR3 coding DNA: TGTGCCAGCAGCTTATTACAGGGTGCCACCGGGGAGCTGTTTTTT.

V and J are TRBV9 and TRBJ2-3, with 8 bases matching TRBD2. The CDR3 covers 16 residues. Germline lookup yields CDR1 SGDLS and CDR2 YYNGEE. The J segment lost 3 bases and the V segment lost 3 bases, leaving 9 bases of the junction unmatched. CDR3: CASSAGGGSGTDTQYF. The CDR3 region has the DNA TGTGCCAGCAGCGCGGGCGGGGGGTCGGGAACAGATACGCAGTATTTT.

The V gene is TRBV7-2, the J gene TRBJ2-1, with 15 bases aligning to TRBD2. V lost 1 base, J lost 8 bases, and 6 bases stayed unmatched. Per the germline V gene, CDR1 is SGHTA and CDR2 is FQGNSA. The CDR3 runs to 17 residues. The CDR3 loop is CASSLGGLAGGDDEQFF. In DNA, the CDR3 is TGTGCCAGCAGCTTAGGGGGACTAGCGGGGGGTGACGATGAGCAGTTCTTC.

This CDR3 reads CASSTRDFNEQFF. The CDR3 DNA sequence: TGTGCCAGCAGCACCCGGGACTTCAATGAGCAGTTCTTC. The rearrangement joins TRBV7-9 to TRBJ2-1, with D perhaps matching TRBD2 (6 bases). The V gene's germline CDR1 is SEHNR and CDR2 FQNEAQ (reference sequence). With 5 bases removed from V and 6 bases from J, the gap between germline ends came to 11 bases. The CDR3 extends over 13 amino acids. The full variable domain, rest sourced from reference TRBV7-9 and TRBJ2-1, is DTGVSQNPRHKITKRGQNVTFRCDPISEHNRLYWYRQTLGQGPEFLTYFQNEAQLEKSRLLSDRFSAERPKGSFSTLEIQRTEQGDSAMYLCASSTRDFNEQFFGPGTRLTVL.

V usage is TRBV5-1 and J usage is TRBJ2-5; 9 positions match TRBD1. With V trimmed by 7 bases and J by 5 bases, 15 bases remained unmatched. This CDR3 has 16 amino acids. Germline V gene sequence: CDR1 SGHRS, CDR2 YFSETQ. DNA of the CDR3: TGCGCCAGCGGCTCTGCTGGGACAGGGTATGAGGAGACCCAGTACTTC. It is translated as CASGSAGTGYEETQYF. The full variable domain, rest sourced from reference TRBV5-1 and TRBJ2-5, is KAGVTQTPRYLIKTRGQQVTLSCSPISGHRSVSWYQQTPGQGLQFLFEYFSETQRNKGNFPGRFSGRQFSNSRSEMNVSTLELGDSALYLCASGSAGTGYEETQYFGPGTRLLVL.

Details on this clone: The junction shows a germline mismatch at one end, possibly a read error. This sequence joins TRBV7-9 and TRBJ2-7; no clear D. Per germline, CDR1 SEHNR and CDR2 FQNEAQ (reference sequence). The CDR3 contains 9 residues. The CDR3 nucleotides are TGTGCCAGCAGCCCGGCCAGGAACTTC. As protein: CASSPARNF.

The rearrangement joins TRBV19 to TRBJ2-6; a possible D gene is TRBD1 (6 bases). The CDR3 consists of 17 residues. In germline, CDR1 is LNHDA, CDR2 SQIVND (reference sequence). Between the trimmed V and J ends, which lost 5 bases and 2 bases, there was a span of 16 bases. The CDR3 region is CASSPNYRAPGANVLTF. The CDR3 bases are TGTGCCAGTAGTCCCAACTACAGGGCCCCTGGGGCCAACGTCCTGACTTTC.

This clone has only a few counts. This chain uses TRBV6-5 with TRBJ2-7; 7 bases are a match to TRBD2. The CDR3 loop spans 14 amino acids. V shed 7 bases, J shed 6 bases, and the junction held 12 bases outside the gene matches. The V gene's germline CDR1 is MNHEY and CDR2 SVGAGI. This CDR3 reads CASTLGGLTTEQYF. DNA of the CDR3: TGTGCCAGCACCCTGGGGGGGTTGACAACCGAGCAGTACTTC.

The V and J genes are TRBV6-4 and TRBJ1-5; D gene ambiguous. Germline values: CDR1 MRHNA, CDR2 SNTAGT. With 5 bases removed from V and 7 bases from J, the gap between germline ends came to 12 bases. This CDR3 is built from 13 residues. For the CDR3, the DNA is TGTGCCAGCAGTCTTGAGACTGGCCAGCCCCAGCATTTT. It specifies CASSLETGQPQHF.

V is TRBV12-5 and J is TRBJ1-1; 7 bases are a match to TRBD1. With V trimmed by 0 bases and J by 0 bases, 4 bases remained unmatched. In germline, CDR1 is LGHNT, CDR2 FRNRAP. This CDR3 region has 16 residues. DNA for the CDR3: TGTGCTAGTGGTTTGGTCGACAGGGACATGAACACTGAAGCTTTCTTT. Protein sequence: CASGLVDRDMNTEAFF. Together with reference TRBV12-5 and TRBJ1-1, the CDR3 gives the full variable domain: DARVTQTPRHKVTEMGQEVTMRCQPILGHNTVFWYRQTMMQGLELLAYFRNRAPLDDSGMPKDRFSAEMPDATLATLKIQPSEPRDSAVYFCASGLVDRDMNTEAFFGQGTRLTVV.

The sample holds a few counts of this clone. This sequence joins TRBV5-6 and TRBJ1-1; D not resolved. Germline CDR1 SGHDT, CDR2 YYEEEE. This CDR3 is 11 amino acids long. V was shortened by 0 bases and J by 7 bases, with 4 bases between the two germline ends. CDR3 sequence (DNA): TGTGCCAGCAGCTTGGATAGTGAAGCTTTCTTT. It codes for CASSLDSEAFF.

The gene calls are TRBV5-4 and TRBJ2-7; TRBD2 matches at 14 bases. The CDR3 totals 17 residues. V trimming: 9 bases; J trimming: 2 bases; junction bases outside the gene matches: 13. The V gene's germline CDR1 is SGHNT and CDR2 YYREEE (reference sequence). CDR3 sequence reads: CATTGGLAGVGTYEQYF. DNA for the CDR3: TGTGCCACCACAGGGGGACTAGCGGGGGTAGGGACCTACGAGCAGTACTTC.